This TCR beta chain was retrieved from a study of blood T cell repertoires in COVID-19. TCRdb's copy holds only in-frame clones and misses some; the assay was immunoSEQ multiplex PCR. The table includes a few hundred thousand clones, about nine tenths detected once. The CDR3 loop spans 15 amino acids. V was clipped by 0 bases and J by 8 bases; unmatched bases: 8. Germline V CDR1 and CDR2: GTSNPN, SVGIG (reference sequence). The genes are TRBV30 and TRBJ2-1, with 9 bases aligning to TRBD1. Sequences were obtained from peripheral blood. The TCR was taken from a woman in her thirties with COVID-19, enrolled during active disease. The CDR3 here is CAWSVPGQGSDEQFF. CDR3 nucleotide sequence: TGTGCCTGGAGTGTACCGGGACAGGGCTCCGATGAGCAGTTCTTC.